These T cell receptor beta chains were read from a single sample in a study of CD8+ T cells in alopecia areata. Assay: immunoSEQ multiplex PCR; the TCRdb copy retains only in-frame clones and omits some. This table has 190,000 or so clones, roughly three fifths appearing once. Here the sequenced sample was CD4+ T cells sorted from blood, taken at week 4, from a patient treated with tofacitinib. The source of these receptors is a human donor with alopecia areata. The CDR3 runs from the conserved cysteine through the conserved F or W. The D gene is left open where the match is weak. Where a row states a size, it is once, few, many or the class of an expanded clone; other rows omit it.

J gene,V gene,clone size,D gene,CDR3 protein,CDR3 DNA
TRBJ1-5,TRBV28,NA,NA,CASSIPGQSNQPQHF,TGTGCCAGCAGTATTCCGGGGCAGAGCAATCAGCCCCAGCATTTT
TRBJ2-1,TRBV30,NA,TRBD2,CAWSVWRTAGFNEQFF,TGTGCCTGGAGTGTATGGAGAACAGCGGGATTCAATGAGCAGTTCTTC
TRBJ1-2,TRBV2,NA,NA,CASSRGGAGKDYGYTF,TGTGCCAGCAGCAGGGGCGGGGCAGGGAAAGACTATGGCTACACCTTC
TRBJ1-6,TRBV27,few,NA,CASSLQQANSPLHF,TGTGCCAGCAGTTTACAGCAAGCGAATTCACCCCTCCACTTT
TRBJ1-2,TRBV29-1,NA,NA,CSVEAGQNHYGYTF,TGCAGCGTTGAAGCAGGACAGAACCACTATGGCTACACCTTC
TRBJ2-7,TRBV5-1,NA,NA,CASSPGTPTYEQYF,TGCGCCAGCAGCCCCGGGACACCAACCTACGAGCAGTACTTC
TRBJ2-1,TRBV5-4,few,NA,CASSVDSSAQFF,TGTGCCAGCAGTGTGGACAGTTCGGCGCAGTTCTTC
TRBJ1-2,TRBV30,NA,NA,CAWNQGEGYTF,TGTGCCTGGAACCAGGGCGAGGGCTACACCTTC
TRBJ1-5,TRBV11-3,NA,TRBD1,CASSSGQDNDQPQHF,TGTGCCAGCAGCTCGGGACAGGATAATGATCAGCCCCAGCATTTT
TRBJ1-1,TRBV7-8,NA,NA,CASSLGTANEAFF,TGTGCCAGCAGCTTGGGAACAGCCAACGAAGCTTTCTTT
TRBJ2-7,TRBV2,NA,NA,CASSGGQTSRGEQYF,TGTGCCAGCAGTGGCGGACAGACTAGCCGTGGCGAGCAGTACTTC
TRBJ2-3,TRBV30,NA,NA,CAWATGVTDTQYF,TGTGCCTGGGCCACCGGGGTCACAGATACGCAGTATTTT
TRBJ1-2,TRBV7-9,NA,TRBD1,CASGTGVGYTF,TGTGCCAGCGGAACAGGGGTCGGCTACACCTTC
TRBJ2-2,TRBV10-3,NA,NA,CAISDSRTGNTGELFF,TGTGCCATCAGTGACTCCCGAACAGGGAACACCGGGGAGCTGTTTTTT
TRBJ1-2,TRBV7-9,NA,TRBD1,CASSLETGVENGYTF,TGTGCCAGCAGCTTGGAGACAGGGGTTGAAAATGGCTACACCTTC
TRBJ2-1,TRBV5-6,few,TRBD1,CASSNGWGLDRSEQFF,TGTGCCAGCAGCAATGGCTGGGGGCTGGACAGGAGTGAGCAGTTCTTC
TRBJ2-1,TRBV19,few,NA,CASSIRNEQFF,TGTGCCAGTAGTATCCGTAATGAGCAGTTCTTC
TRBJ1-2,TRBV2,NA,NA,CASSDGGSGYGYTF,TGTGCCAGCAGTGACGGAGGGTCGGGTTATGGCTACACCTTC
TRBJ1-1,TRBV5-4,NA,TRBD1,CASSLVQGDTEAFF,TGTGCCAGCAGCTTGGTACAGGGGGACACTGAAGCTTTCTTT
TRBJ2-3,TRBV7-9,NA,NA,CASSLDGTSTDTQYF,TGTGCCAGCAGCTTGGACGGCACGAGCACAGATACGCAGTATTTT
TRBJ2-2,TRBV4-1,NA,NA,CASSQPTGLGTGELFF,TGCGCCAGCAGCCAACCCACAGGGTTGGGCACCGGGGAGCTGTTTTTT
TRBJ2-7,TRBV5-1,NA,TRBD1,CASSLIGTGPSYEQYF,TGCGCCAGCAGCTTGATCGGGACAGGTCCCTCCTACGAGCAGTACTTC
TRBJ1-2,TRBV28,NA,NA,CASRGDYYYGYTF,TGTGCCAGCAGAGGAGACTACTACTATGGCTACACCTTC
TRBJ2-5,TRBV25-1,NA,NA,CASSKAGGETQYF,TGTGCCAGCAGTAAAGCCGGCGGGGAGACCCAGTACTTC
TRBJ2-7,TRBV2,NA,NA,CASSEVREGEQYF,TGTGCCAGCAGTGAAGTCAGAGAGGGCGAGCAGTACTTC
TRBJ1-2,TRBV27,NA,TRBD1,CATRDSNGYTF,TGTGCCACCCGGGACAGTAATGGCTACACCTTC
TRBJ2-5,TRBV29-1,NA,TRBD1,CSVTRTGESQETQYF,TGCAGCGTAACTAGGACAGGGGAGTCGCAAGAGACCCAGTACTTC
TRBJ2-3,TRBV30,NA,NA,CAWSARRGTDTQYF,TGTGCCTGGAGTGCGAGAAGGGGCACAGATACGCAGTATTTT
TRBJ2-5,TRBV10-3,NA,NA,CAVQTGERETQYF,TGTGCCGTCCAGACGGGGGAGCGGGAGACCCAGTACTTC
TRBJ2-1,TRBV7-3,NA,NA,CASSLTTQISLGDKDEQFF,TGTGCCAGCAGCTTAACCACACAGATTTCATTGGGGGATAAGGATGAGCAGTTCTTC
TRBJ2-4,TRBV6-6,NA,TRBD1,CASSHRQGQNIQYF,TGTGCCAGCAGTCACAGACAGGGACAAAACATTCAGTACTTC
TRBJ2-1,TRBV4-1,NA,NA,CASSQDHFGQFF,TGCGCCAGCAGCCAAGATCATTTTGGGCAGTTCTTC
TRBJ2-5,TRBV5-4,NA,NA,CASTRDNKETQYF,TGTGCCAGCACCCGGGACAACAAAGAGACCCAGTACTTC
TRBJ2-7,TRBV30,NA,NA,CAWADGGKQYF,TGTGCCTGGGCCGACGGTGGAAAGCAGTACTTC
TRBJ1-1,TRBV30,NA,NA,CAWSGTVAIYTEAFF,TGTGCCTGGAGTGGGACAGTTGCAATTTACACTGAAGCTTTCTTT
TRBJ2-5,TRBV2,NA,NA,CASSGSWVNSRETQYF,TGTGCCAGCAGTGGTTCTTGGGTCAACAGTAGAGAGACCCAGTACTTC
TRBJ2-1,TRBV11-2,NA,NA,CASSLDRGRAEQFF,TGTGCCAGCAGCTTAGATCGGGGAAGGGCTGAGCAGTTCTTC
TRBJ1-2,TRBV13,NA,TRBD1,CASSPHQTGSYGYTF,TGTGCCAGCAGCCCACACCAGACAGGGAGCTATGGCTACACCTTC
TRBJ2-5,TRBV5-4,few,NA,CASSLTGPLGETQYF,TGTGCCAGCAGCTTGACAGGGCCCCTGGGAGAGACCCAGTACTTC
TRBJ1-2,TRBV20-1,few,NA,CSARQVDGYTF,TGCAGTGCTAGGCAAGTAGATGGCTACACCTTC
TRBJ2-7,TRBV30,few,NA,CAWSGWMGGEQYF,TGTGCCTGGAGTGGTTGGATGGGCGGCGAGCAGTACTTC
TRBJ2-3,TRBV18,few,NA,CASSPGPIKADTQYF,TGTGCCAGCTCACCCGGACCAATAAAGGCAGATACGCAGTATTTT
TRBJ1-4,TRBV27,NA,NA,CASSFYRHTVNEKLFF,TGTGCCAGCAGTTTTTACCGCCATACCGTTAATGAAAAACTGTTTTTT
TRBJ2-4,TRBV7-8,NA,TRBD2,CASSYLGGAKPNIQYF,TGTGCCAGCAGCTACCTCGGGGGGGCTAAGCCAAACATTCAGTACTTC
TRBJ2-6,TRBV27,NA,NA,CASSSGTGANVLTF,TGTGCCAGCAGTTCAGGGACTGGGGCCAACGTCCTGACTTTC
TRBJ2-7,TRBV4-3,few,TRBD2,CASSQEASGGSYEQYF,TGCGCCAGCAGCCAAGAGGCCAGCGGGGGGTCCTACGAGCAGTACTTC
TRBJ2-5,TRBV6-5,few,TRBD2,CASSPLAGGRETQYF,TGTGCCAGCAGTCCCCTAGCGGGGGGGCGGGAGACCCAGTACTTC
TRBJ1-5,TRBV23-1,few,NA,CASSRPQVGDQPQHF,TGCGCCAGCAGCCGCCCCCAGGTGGGGGATCAGCCCCAGCATTTT
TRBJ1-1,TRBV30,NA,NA,CAWSVVGADTEAFF,TGTGCCTGGAGTGTAGTTGGCGCGGACACTGAAGCTTTCTTT
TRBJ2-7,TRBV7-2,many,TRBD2,CAILREGYEQYF,TGTGCCATATTGAGGGAGGGGTACGAGCAGTACTTC
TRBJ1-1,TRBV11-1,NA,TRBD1,CASSLKTGGGTEAFF,TGTGCCAGCAGCTTAAAGACAGGGGGCGGGACTGAAGCTTTCTTT
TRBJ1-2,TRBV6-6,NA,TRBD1,CASRWTGDGYTF,TGTGCCAGCAGGTGGACAGGGGATGGCTACACCTTC
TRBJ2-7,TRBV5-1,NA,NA,CASSLTGSAYEQYF,TGCGCCAGCAGCCTTACCGGGTCCGCCTACGAGCAGTACTTC
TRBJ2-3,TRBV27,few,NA,CASSFLGVGTDTQYF,TGTGCCAGCAGTTTTTTGGGGGTGGGCACAGATACGCAGTATTTT